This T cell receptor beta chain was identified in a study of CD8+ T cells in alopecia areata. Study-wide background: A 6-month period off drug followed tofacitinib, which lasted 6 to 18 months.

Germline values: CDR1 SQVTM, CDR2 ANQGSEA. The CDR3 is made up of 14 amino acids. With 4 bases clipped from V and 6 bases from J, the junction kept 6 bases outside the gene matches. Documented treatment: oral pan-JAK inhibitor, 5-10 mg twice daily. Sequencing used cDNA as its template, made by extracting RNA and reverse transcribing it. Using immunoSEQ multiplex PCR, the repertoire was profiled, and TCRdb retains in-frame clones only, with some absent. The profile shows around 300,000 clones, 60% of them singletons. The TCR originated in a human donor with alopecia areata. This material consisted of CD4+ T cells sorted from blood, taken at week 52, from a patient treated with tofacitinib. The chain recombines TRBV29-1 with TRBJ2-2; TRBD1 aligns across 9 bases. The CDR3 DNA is TGCAGCGTTGGAGGACAGGGGACGGCCGGGGAGCTGTTTTTT. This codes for CSVGGQGTAGELFF.